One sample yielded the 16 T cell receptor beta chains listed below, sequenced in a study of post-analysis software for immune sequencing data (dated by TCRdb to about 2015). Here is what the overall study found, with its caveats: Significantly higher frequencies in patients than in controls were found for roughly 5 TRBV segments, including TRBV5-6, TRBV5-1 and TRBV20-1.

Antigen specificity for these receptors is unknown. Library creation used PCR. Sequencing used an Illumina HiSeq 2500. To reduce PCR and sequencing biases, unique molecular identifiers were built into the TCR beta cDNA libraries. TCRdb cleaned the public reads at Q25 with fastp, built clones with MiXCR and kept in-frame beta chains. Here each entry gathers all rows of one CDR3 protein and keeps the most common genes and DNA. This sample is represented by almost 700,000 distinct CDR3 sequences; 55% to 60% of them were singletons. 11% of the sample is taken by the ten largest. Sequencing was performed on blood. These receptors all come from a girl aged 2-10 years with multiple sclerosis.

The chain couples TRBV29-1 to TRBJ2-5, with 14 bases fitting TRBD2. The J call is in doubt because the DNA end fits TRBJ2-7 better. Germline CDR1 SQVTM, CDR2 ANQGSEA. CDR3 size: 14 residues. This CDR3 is CSVEAGTSGSEQYF. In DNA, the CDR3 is TGCAGCGTTGAGGCCGGGACTAGCGGGAGCGAGCAGTACTTC.

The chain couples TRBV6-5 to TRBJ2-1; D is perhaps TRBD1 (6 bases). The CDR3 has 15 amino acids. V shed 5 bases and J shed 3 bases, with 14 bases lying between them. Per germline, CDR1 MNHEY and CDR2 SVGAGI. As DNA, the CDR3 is TGTGCCAGCAGTACCTACAGGGTTCTCTACAATGAGCAGTTCTTC. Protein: CASSTYRVLYNEQFF.

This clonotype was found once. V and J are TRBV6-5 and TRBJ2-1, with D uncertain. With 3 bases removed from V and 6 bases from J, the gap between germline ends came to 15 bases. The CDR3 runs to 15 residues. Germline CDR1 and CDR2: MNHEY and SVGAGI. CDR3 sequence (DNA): TGTGCCAGCAGTTATGGAACTCCCGACGTCAATGAGCAGTTCTTC. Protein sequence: CASSYGTPDVNEQFF.

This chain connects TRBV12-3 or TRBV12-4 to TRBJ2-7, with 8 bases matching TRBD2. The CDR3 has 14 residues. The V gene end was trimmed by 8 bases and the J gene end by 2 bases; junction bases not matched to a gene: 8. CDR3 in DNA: TGTGCCAGCGCCTACGGGAGGGAGACCTACGAGCAGTACTTC. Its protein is CASAYGRETYEQYF.

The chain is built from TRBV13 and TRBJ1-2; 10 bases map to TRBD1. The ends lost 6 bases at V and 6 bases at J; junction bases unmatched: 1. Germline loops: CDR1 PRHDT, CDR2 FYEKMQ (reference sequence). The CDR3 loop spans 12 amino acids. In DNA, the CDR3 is TGTGCCAGCAGGACAGGGGGCAATGGCTACACCTTC. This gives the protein CASRTGGNGYTF.

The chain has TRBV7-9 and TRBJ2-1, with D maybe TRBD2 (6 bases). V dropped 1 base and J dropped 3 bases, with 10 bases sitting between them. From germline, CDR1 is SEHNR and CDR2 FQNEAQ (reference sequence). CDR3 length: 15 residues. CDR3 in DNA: TGTGCCAGCAGCTTAGGGGTAGCGGACTACAATGAGCAGTTCTTC. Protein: CASSLGVADYNEQFF.

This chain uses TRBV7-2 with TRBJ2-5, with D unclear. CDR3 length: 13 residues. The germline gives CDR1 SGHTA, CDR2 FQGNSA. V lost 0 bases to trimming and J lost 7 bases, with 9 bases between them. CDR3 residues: CASSLAQASTQYF. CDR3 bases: TGTGCCAGCAGCTTAGCGCAAGCCTCGACCCAGTACTTC. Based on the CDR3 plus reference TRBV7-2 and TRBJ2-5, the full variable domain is GAGVSQSPSNKVTEKGKDVELRCDPISGHTALYWYRQSLGQGLEFLIYFQGNSAPDKSGLPSDRFSAERTGGSVSTLTIQRTQQEDSAVYLCASSLAQASTQYFGPGTRLLVL.

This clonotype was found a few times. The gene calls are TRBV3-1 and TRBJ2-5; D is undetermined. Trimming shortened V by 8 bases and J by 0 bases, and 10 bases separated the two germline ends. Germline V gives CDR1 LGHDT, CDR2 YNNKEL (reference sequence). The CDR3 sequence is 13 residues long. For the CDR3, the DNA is TGTGCCAGCGGTCAGACCAACCAAGAGACCCAGTACTTC. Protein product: CASGQTNQETQYF.

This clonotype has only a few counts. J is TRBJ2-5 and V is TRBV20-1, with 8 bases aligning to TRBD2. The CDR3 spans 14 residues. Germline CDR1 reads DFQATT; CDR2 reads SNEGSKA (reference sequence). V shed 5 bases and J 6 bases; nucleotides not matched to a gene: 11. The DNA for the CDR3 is TGCAGTGCTGACCCCGCACTAGCGGTTAAGACCCAGTACTTC. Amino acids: CSADPALAVKTQYF.

The CDR3 nucleotides are TGTGCCAGCAGTCAGACCGGACAAATGGGGGGCTACACCTTC. It encodes CASSQTGQMGGYTF. V usage is TRBV27 and J usage is TRBJ1-2, with D possibly being TRBD1 (5 bases). V lost 5 bases to trimming and J lost 8 bases, with 18 bases between them. Germline-derived CDR1 and CDR2 are MNHEY and SMNVEV (reference sequence). CDR3 length equals 14 residues.

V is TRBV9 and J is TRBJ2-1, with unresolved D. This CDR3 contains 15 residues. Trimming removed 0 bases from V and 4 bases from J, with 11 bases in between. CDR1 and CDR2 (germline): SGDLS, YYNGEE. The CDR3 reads CASSVGISLYNEQFF. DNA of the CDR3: TGTGCCAGCAGCGTAGGGATTTCTTTATACAATGAGCAGTTCTTC.

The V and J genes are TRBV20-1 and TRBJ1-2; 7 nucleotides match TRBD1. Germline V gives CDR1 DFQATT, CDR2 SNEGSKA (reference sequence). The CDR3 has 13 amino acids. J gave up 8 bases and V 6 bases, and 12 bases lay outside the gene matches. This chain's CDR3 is CSATTGFEVGYTF. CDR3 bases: TGCAGTGCCACGACAGGGTTCGAGGTGGGCTACACCTTC.

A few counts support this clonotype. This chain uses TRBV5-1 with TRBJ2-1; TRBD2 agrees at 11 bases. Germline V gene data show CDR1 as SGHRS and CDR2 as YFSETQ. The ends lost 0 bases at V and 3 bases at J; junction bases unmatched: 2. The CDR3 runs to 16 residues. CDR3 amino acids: CASSLETSGNYNEQFF. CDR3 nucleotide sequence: TGCGCCAGCAGCTTGGAGACTAGCGGGAACTACAATGAGCAGTTCTTC. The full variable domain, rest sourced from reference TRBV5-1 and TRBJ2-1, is KAGVTQTPRYLIKTRGQQVTLSCSPISGHRSVSWYQQTPGQGLQFLFEYFSETQRNKGNFPGRFSGRQFSNSRSEMNVSTLELGDSALYLCASSLETSGNYNEQFFGPGTRLTVL.

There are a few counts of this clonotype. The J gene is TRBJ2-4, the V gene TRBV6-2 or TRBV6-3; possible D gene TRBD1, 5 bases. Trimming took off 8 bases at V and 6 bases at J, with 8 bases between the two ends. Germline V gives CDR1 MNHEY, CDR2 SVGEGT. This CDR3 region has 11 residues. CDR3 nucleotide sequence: TGTGCCAGCGGGCAGGGAAACATTCAGTACTTC. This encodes CASGQGNIQYF.

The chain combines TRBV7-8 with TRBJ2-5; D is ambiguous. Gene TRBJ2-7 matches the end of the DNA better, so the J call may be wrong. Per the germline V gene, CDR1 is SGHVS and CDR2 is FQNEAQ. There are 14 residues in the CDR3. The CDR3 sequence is CASSLAHASDEQYF. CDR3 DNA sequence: TGTGCCAGCAGCTTAGCCCACGCGAGTGACGAGCAGTACTTC.

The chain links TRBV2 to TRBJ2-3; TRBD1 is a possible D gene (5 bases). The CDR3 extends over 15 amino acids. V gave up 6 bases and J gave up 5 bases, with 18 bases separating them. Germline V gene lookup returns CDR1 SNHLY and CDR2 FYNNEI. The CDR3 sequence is CASRRYGAVVDTQYF. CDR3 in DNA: TGTGCCAGCAGGCGCTATGGGGCCGTTGTAGATACGCAGTATTTT.